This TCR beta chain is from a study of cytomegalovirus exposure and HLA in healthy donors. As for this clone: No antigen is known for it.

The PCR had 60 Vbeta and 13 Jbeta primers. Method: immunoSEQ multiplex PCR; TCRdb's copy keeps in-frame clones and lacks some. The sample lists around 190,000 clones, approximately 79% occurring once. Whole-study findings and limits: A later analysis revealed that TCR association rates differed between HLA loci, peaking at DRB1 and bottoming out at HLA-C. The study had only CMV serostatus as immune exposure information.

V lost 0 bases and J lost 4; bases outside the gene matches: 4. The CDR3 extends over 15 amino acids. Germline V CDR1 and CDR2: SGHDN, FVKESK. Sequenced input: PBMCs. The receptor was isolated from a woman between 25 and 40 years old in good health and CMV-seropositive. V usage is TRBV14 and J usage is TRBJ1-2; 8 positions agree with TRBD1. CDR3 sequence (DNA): TGTGCCAGCAGCCAAGATCCCACAGGGGGCTATGGCTACACCTTC. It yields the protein CASSQDPTGGYGYTF.